This T cell receptor (beta chain) stems from a study of blood T cell repertoires in COVID-19. Across the study: The United States, Italy and Spain were the sources of the acute and convalescent COVID-19 samples. Sources were T cells, B-cell-depleted T cells, or PBMCs; the material itself was cDNA or gDNA.

Authors' methods: For nucleated cells, counts were estimated from reference gene primer amplification. Profiling relied on immunoSEQ multiplex PCR, and the TCRdb table lists in-frame clones only, not all of them. That table gives V, J and clone size, and the DNA gave D and trimming. The top ten clones hold less than 3.5% of a sample with roughly 15,000 clones, over 75% of them seen once. The sample was peripheral blood. The sequence derives from a human donor in a cohort sampled during active COVID-19.

The CDR3 DNA is TGTGCCACCAGCAGAGATGGTTGGGAGCCGGACCCTATATCAACAACTAATGAAAAACTGTTTTTT. This codes for CATSRDGWEPDPISTTNEKLFF. The chain is built from TRBV15 and TRBJ1-4, with D unresolved. The germline CDR1 and CDR2 sequences are LNHNV and YYDKDF (reference sequence). CDR3 length: 22 amino acids. The V and J ends lost 0 bases and 0 bases respectively, with 26 bases between them.